The clone carrying this T cell receptor (beta chain) was picked up a small number of times. These data come from a study of T-cell reconstitution after alpha-beta-depleted transplantation in children. A TCRbeta library incorporating unique molecular identifiers was prepared. Via MiXCR, TCRdb re-called the PCR reads, giving one row per CDR3 protein. In the table there are hundreds of thousands of distinct CDR3 sequences, roughly 17% of which are singletons. The sequencing here drew on PBMCs from the stem cell graft donor, taken from the stem cell graft. The sequence was collected from a human donor who donated a stem cell graft to a child with acute myeloid leukemia.

CDR3 sequence reads: CASSLTSGNTDTQYF. DNA for the CDR3: TGTGCCAGCAGCCTAACTAGCGGCAACACAGATACGCAGTATTTT. The V call is TRBV7-6, the J call TRBJ2-3, with 8 bases fitting TRBD2. This CDR3 is built from 15 residues. Per the germline V gene, CDR1 is SGHVS and CDR2 is FNYEAQ. J gave up 2 bases and V 5 bases, and 6 bases lay outside the gene matches.